One sample yielded the 4 T cell receptor beta chains listed below, sequenced in a study of beta chain features in type 1 diabetes. Investigators reverse transcribed all isolated RNA, so they sequenced expressed TCRB transcripts. TCRdb's table, derived via immunoSEQ multiplex PCR, lists solely in-frame clones and lacks some. The sample shows 130,000 to 150,000 clones, around 8.7% of them seen only once. Sequencing was done on a sample of central memory CD4+ T cells from blood. The receptors were sampled from a man between 18 and 29 years old in good health.

The chain carries TRBV5-6 and TRBJ2-1, with D perhaps TRBD1 (6 bases). Germline V gene data show CDR1 as SGHDT and CDR2 as YYEEEE. V lost 5 bases to trimming and J lost 0 bases, with 12 bases between them. This CDR3 has 15 amino acids. The CDR3 loop is CASRQQGSSYNEQFF. CDR3 bases: TGTGCCAGCAGGCAACAGGGAAGCTCCTACAATGAGCAGTTCTTC.

The J gene is TRBJ2-7, the V gene TRBV2; 7 nucleotides agree with TRBD2. The V and J ends lost 4 bases and 3 bases, in that order; junction bases with no gene match: 3. Germline CDR1 and CDR2: SNHLY and FYNNEI. This CDR3 comprises 13 residues. CDR3 nucleotides: TGTGCCAGCAGTGGGACTAGTGGCTACGAGCAGTACTTC. It yields the protein CASSGTSGYEQYF. The variable domain in full, with the rest retrieved from reference TRBV2 and TRBJ2-7, is EPEVTQTPSHQVTQMGQEVILRCVPISNHLYFYWYRQILGQKVEFLVSFYNNEISEKSEIFDDQFSVERPDGSNFTLKIRSTKLEDSAMYFCASSGTSGYEQYFGPGTRLTVT.

The chain links TRBV27 to TRBJ2-5, with D possibly TRBD1 on 6 matching bases. From germline, CDR1 is MNHEY and CDR2 SMNVEV (reference sequence). The CDR3 has 13 residues. Trimming stripped 10 bases from V and 5 bases from J, with 17 bases between. The chain's CDR3 is CATRMGAVETQYF. CDR3 DNA sequence: TGTGCCACCCGCATGGGGGCAGTGGAGACCCAGTACTTC.

V usage is TRBV6-1 and J usage is TRBJ2-2; maybe TRBD1 (6 bases). CDR1 is MNHNS, CDR2 SASEGT, per germline. This CDR3 region has 14 residues. V lost 8 bases to trimming and J lost 3 bases, with 13 bases between them. CDR3 amino acids: CASFEQGHTGELFF. The CDR3 coding sequence is TGTGCCAGCTTTGAACAGGGTCACACCGGGGAGCTGTTTTTT.